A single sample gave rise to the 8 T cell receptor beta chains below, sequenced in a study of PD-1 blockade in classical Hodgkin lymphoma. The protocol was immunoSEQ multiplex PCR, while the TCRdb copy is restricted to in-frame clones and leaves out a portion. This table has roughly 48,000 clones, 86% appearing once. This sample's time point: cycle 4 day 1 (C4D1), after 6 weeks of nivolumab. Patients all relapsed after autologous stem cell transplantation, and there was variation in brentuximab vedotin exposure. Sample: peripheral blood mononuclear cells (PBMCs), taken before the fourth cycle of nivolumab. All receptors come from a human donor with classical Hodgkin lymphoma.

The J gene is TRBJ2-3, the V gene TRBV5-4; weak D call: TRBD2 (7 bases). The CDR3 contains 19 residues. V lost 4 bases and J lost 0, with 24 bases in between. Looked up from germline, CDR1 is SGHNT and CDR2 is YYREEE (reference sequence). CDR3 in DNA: TGTGCCAGCAGCCCGAACGGGAGGACAGATCCCATAAGCACAGATACGCAGTATTTT. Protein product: CASSPNGRTDPISTDTQYF.

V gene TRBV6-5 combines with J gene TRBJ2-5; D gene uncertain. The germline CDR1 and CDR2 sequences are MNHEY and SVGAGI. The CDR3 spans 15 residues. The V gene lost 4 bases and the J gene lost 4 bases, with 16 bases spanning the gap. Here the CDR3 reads CASSSRRSSRETQYF. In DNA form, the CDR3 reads TGTGCCAGCAGTTCCCGGCGGTCTTCTCGAGAGACCCAGTACTTC.

The CDR3 is CASSLPGGTGELFF. CDR3 DNA: TGTGCCAGCAGCTTACCAGGGGGCACCGGGGAGCTGTTTTTT. The chain recombines TRBV7-9 with TRBJ2-2; TRBD1 matches at 7 bases. Germline V lookup: CDR1 SEHNR, CDR2 FQNEAQ (reference sequence). This CDR3 contains 14 residues. The V segment lost 2 bases and the J segment 4 bases; nucleotides outside the gene matches: 1.

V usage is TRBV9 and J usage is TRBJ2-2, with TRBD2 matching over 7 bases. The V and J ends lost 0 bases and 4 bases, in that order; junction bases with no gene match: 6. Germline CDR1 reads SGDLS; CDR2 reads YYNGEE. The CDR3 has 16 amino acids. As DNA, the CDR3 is TGTGCCAGCAGCGTAGCTGGCGGGAGCCCCACCGGGGAGCTGTTTTTT. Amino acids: CASSVAGGSPTGELFF. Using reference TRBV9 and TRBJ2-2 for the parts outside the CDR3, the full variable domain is DSGVTQTPKHLITATGQRVTLRCSPRSGDLSVYWYQQSLDQGLQFLIQYYNGEERAKGNILERFSAQQFPDLHSELNLSSLELGDSALYFCASSVAGGSPTGELFFGEGSRLTVL.

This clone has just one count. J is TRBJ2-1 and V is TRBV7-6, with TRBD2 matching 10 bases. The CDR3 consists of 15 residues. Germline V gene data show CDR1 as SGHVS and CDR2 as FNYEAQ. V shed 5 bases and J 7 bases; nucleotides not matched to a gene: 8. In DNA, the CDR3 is TGTGCCAGCAGCCAGCGGGAGGGCCGGGTTAATGAGCAGTTCTTC. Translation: CASSQREGRVNEQFF.

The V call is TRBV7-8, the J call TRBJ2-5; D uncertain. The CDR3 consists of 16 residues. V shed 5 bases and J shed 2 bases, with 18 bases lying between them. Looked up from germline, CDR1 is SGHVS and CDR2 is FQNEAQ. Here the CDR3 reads CASSPRLENSQETQYF. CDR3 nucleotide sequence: TGTGCCAGCAGCCCACGCTTGGAGAACTCTCAAGAGACCCAGTACTTC.

CDR3 sequence reads: CASTIARGPTDTQYF. In nucleotides, the CDR3 is TGTGCCAGCACTATAGCCAGGGGTCCCACAGATACGCAGTATTTT. V usage is TRBV7-9 and J usage is TRBJ2-3; tentative D call: TRBD1 (6 bases). Germline CDR1 reads SEHNR; CDR2 reads FQNEAQ (reference sequence). V was trimmed by 7 bases and J by 2 bases, leaving 16 bases between them. The CDR3 sequence is 15 residues long.

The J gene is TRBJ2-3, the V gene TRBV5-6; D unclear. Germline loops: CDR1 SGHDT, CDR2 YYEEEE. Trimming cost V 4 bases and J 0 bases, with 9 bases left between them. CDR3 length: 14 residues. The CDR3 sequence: CASSPHGSTDTQYF. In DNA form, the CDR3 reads TGTGCCAGCAGCCCCCACGGCAGCACAGATACGCAGTATTTT.